The sequence of this TCR beta chain was determined in a study of a mutant IDH1 vaccine in newly diagnosed glioma. Study-level information: Vaccine dosing followed radiotherapy by 4-6 weeks, or accompanied temozolomide cycles.

The time point is: week 5, during vaccination. One vaccine dose held 300 ug of mutant IDH1 20-mer peptide and came with topical imiquimod. Profiled with immunoSEQ multiplex PCR; TCRdb holds only in-frame clones, not every one. The table lists 60,000 or so clones, 80% to 90% of them singletons. V gave up 2 bases and J gave up 2 bases, with 7 bases separating them. The CDR3 runs 13 residues. Germline V gene data show CDR1 as SEHNR and CDR2 as FQNEAQ (reference sequence). This clone was seen just once. Its specificity is not known. J is TRBJ2-7 and V is TRBV7-9; D not certain. The sample was PBMCs, taken from a glioma patient whose treatment included an IDH1 peptide vaccine. The source of this sequence is a woman between 50 and 59 years old with glioma. For the CDR3, the DNA is TGTGCCAGCAGCTTATCTGGCACCTACGAGCAGTACTTC. Amino acid sequence: CASSLSGTYEQYF.